Sequencing of this T cell receptor (beta chain) was carried out in a study of T cells in localized non-small cell lung cancer. Repertoires were generated with immunoSEQ multiplex PCR, while TCRdb's copy carries only in-frame clones and drops some. This table has about 34,000 clones, around four fifths appearing once. The germline V gene has CDR1 MNHNS and CDR2 SASEGT. The CDR3 is 14 residues long. Trimming took 7 bases from V and 5 from J; bases not matched to a gene: 6. The sequence derives from a male donor at least 60 years old with stage II squamous cell lung carcinoma. This chain joins TRBV6-1 and TRBJ2-2; 8 bases are shared with TRBD1. The sequencing used peripheral blood, collected before any cancer treatment. The CDR3 DNA reads as TGTGCCAGCAACTTGGACAGGGCAACCGGGGAGCTGTTTTTT. Its protein product is CASNLDRATGELFF.